Below are 18 T cell receptor beta chains sequenced from a single sample in a study of monozygotic twins with inflammatory bowel disease (dated by TCRdb to about 2019). The library was built by means of 5' RACE. Instrument on record: Illumina HiSeq 2500. Following reprocessing of the reads by TCRdb, the data hold one row per CDR3 protein sequence and no DNA is available. This sample's table contains 300,000 to 400,000 distinct CDR3 sequences. Approximately 2% of the sample comes from the top ten. Sequencing was performed on blood. These receptors all stem from a human donor with ulcerative colitis or Crohn's disease, or a healthy co-twin of an affected twin (not recorded which).

This rearrangement joins TRBV7-9 to TRBJ1-5; TCRdb's D call, TRBD1, is unchecked because there is no DNA. Germline CDR1 and CDR2: SEHNR and FQNEAQ (reference sequence). The CDR3 has 13 amino acids. The CDR3 sequence: CASGSKGGQPQHF.

The CDR3 loop is CASSSIRTSTNEQFF. The rearrangement joins TRBV5-1 to TRBJ2-1. Germline V gene sequence: CDR1 SGHRS, CDR2 YFSETQ. This CDR3 comprises 15 residues.

The rearrangement uses TRBV25-1 and TRBJ2-7; no DNA is available, so the TRBD1 call from TCRdb remains unchecked. The CDR3 length is 15 residues. CDR1 is MGHDK, CDR2 SYGVNS, per germline. CDR3 protein: CASSDTRQGAYEQYF.

The genes are TRBV27 and TRBJ2-7; the TRBD1 assignment by TCRdb is unverifiable without DNA. The CDR3 extends over 15 amino acids. The germline gives CDR1 MNHEY, CDR2 SMNVEV (reference sequence). CDR3 in amino acids: CASSLFQGPTYEQYF.

The chain has TRBV5-1 and TRBJ1-2; there is no DNA to check the TCRdb D call of TRBD1. The CDR3 extends over 16 amino acids. The germline CDR1 and CDR2 sequences are SGHRS and YFSETQ. The CDR3 is CASSGQGAGGFGGYTF.

The rearrangement joins TRBV4-1 to TRBJ2-3; with no DNA, the TCRdb D assignment of TRBD2 cannot be verified. This CDR3 spans 18 amino acids. Germline V CDR1 and CDR2: MGHRA, YSYEKL. The CDR3: CASSQQTRLAGNTDTQYF.

The chain uses TRBV20-1 and TRBJ1-5; TCRdb names TRBD1, which stays unverified in the absence of DNA. The germline V gene encodes CDR1 DFQATT and CDR2 SNEGSKA (reference sequence). The length of the CDR3 is 15 residues. The CDR3 sequence: CSARLTGNGNQPQHF.

The chain carries TRBV11-2 and TRBJ1-2. The CDR3 has 17 residues. Per germline, CDR1 SGHAT and CDR2 FQNNGV. This chain's CDR3 is CASSLDTYTGSNYGYTF.

The chain is built from TRBV6-1 and TRBJ1-2; TCRdb proposes TRBD1, but this gene call is untestable without DNA. This CDR3 region has 14 residues. Germline loops: CDR1 MNHNS, CDR2 SASEGT. CDR3 sequence: CASSEAGTGYGYTF.

The V and J genes are TRBV27 and TRBJ2-2. Germline assignment: CDR1 MNHEY and CDR2 SMNVEV (reference sequence). The CDR3 sequence is 15 residues long. The CDR3 region is CASSSSGGGTGELFF.

The CDR3 spells CASSLPRGGGADTQYF. The gene calls are TRBV7-9 and TRBJ2-3; the TRBD2 assignment by TCRdb is unverifiable without DNA. The germline V gene has CDR1 SEHNR and CDR2 FQNEAQ (reference sequence). This CDR3 spans 16 amino acids.

V is TRBV6-5 and J is TRBJ2-1; TCRdb gives TRBD2 as the D gene, but with no DNA this cannot be confirmed. This CDR3 contains 16 residues. Germline-derived CDR1 and CDR2 are MNHEY and SVGAGI. CDR3 in amino acids: CASSYLASGRLNEQFF.

V usage is TRBV5-1 and J usage is TRBJ2-3; TCRdb reports TRBD2, a call that lacks DNA to check it against. This CDR3 has 17 residues. Germline values: CDR1 SGHRS, CDR2 YFSETQ. CDR3 region: CASSEGLAGGYTDTQYF.

This sequence joins TRBV9 and TRBJ2-2; TCRdb indicates TRBD2, and absent DNA this call remains unverified. The CDR3 contains 16 residues. CDR1 and CDR2 (germline): SGDLS, YYNGEE. CDR3 sequence: CASSVDLAGSPGELFF.

Here the CDR3 reads CASSLALGGSSYNEQFF. V gene TRBV5-1 combines with J gene TRBJ2-1. The germline V gene encodes CDR1 SGHRS and CDR2 YFSETQ. This CDR3 spans 17 amino acids. Full variable domain (outside the CDR3, taken from reference TRBV5-1 and TRBJ2-1): KAGVTQTPRYLIKTRGQQVTLSCSPISGHRSVSWYQQTPGQGLQFLFEYFSETQRNKGNFPGRFSGRQFSNSRSEMNVSTLELGDSALYLCASSLALGGSSYNEQFFGPGTRLTVL.

The rearrangement links TRBV29-1 to TRBJ1-2; TCRdb picks TRBD1, but there is no DNA to check that call. Germline assignment: CDR1 SQVTM and CDR2 ANQGSEA. The CDR3 runs 13 residues. The chain's CDR3 is CSVVAGGNYGYTF. Full variable domain (rest looked up from reference TRBV29-1 and TRBJ1-2): SAVISQKPSRDICQRGTSLTIQCQVDSQVTMMFWYRQQPGQSLTLIATANQGSEATYESGFVIDKFPISRPNLTFSTLTVSNMSPEDSSIYLCSVVAGGNYGYTFGSGTRLTVV.

The rearrangement links TRBV5-4 to TRBJ1-2; TCRdb outputs TRBD1, but without DNA this stays unchecked. The CDR3 extends over 15 amino acids. Germline CDR1 is SGHNT and CDR2 is YYREEE (reference sequence). The chain's CDR3 is CASTKGVGVPYGYTF. Combining the CDR3 with reference TRBV5-4 and TRBJ1-2 gives the whole variable domain ETGVTQSPTHLIKTRGQQVTLRCSSQSGHNTVSWYQQALGQGPQFIFQYYREEENGRGNFPPRFSGLQFPNYSSELNVNALELDDSALYLCASTKGVGVPYGYTFGSGTRLTVV.

The gene calls are TRBV12-3 or TRBV12-4 and TRBJ2-1. The CDR3 consists of 11 residues. The CDR3: CASSLVNEQFF.